Following are 25 T cell receptor beta chains from one sample sequenced in a study of identical twins. TCRdb processed the 5' RACE reads anew with MiXCR; each CDR3 protein has one entry. Found here are approximately 1.8 million distinct CDR3 sequences, 32% of them singletons; the top ten hold 0.25% to 0.3%. Sequenced: cord blood. The receptors stem from a newborn girl in good health.

The V gene is TRBV20-1, the J gene TRBJ1-2; D might be TRBD1 (6 bases). Per germline, CDR1 DFQATT and CDR2 SNEGSKA (reference sequence). Trimming removed 5 bases from V and 2 bases from J, with 12 bases in between. This CDR3 comprises 13 residues. Here the CDR3 DNA reads TGCAGTGCTGGGATAGGGGGGAACTATGGCTACACCTTC. Its protein is CSAGIGGNYGYTF.

The V call is TRBV5-1, the J call TRBJ2-5; D assignment may be TRBD1 or TRBD2 (6 bases each). This CDR3 region has 14 residues. Trimming pared 4 bases from V and 4 bases from J, leaving 14 bases between. Germline-derived CDR1 and CDR2 are SGHRS and YFSETQ. This CDR3 reads CASSTGEGGETQYF. The CDR3 DNA reads TGCGCCAGCAGCACCGGCGAGGGGGGAGAGACCCAGTACTTC.

To note about this clonotype: At one of its ends the junction is not consistent with the germline gene, which may arise from a read error. This chain uses TRBV2 with TRBJ1-2; no firm D call. The CDR3 extends over 14 amino acids. The germline V gene has CDR1 SNHLY and CDR2 FYNNEI. Here the CDR3 reads CAGSEKTTNYGYTF. The CDR3 DNA reads as TGTGCCGGCAGTGAAAAGACAACTAACTATGGCTACACCTTC.

Details on this clonotype: An end of the junction differs from the germline gene, which may be a read error. The rearrangement links TRBV5-1 to TRBJ2-1; a possible D gene is TRBD2 (5 bases). From germline, CDR1 is SGHRS and CDR2 YFSETQ. This CDR3 is built from 14 residues. The CDR3 loop reads CAGRYFLADNEQFF. CDR3 bases: TGCGCCGGCAGATATTTTCTAGCAGACAATGAGCAGTTCTTC.

V gene TRBV19 combines with J gene TRBJ2-7; no definite D call. TRBJ2-5 explains the end of the DNA better; the J call may be wrong. Germline V gene data show CDR1 as LNHDA and CDR2 as SQIVND (reference sequence). This CDR3 is 15 amino acids long. The CDR3 loop is CASSIVMSQAETQYF. The CDR3 nucleotides read TGTGCCAGTAGTATTGTGATGTCTCAAGCGGAGACCCAGTACTTC.

In the case of this clonotype: This is likely a read error, given that the CDR3 carries no conserved phenylalanine or tryptophan at its end. The genes are TRBV14 and TRBJ2-1, with D possibly TRBD1 on 5 matching bases. Germline-derived CDR1 and CDR2 are SGHDN and FVKESK. The V end lost 3 bases, the J end lost 1 base, and 13 bases lay between the germline ends. This CDR3 is built from 16 residues. CDR3: CASSHLKGASYNEQFL. The CDR3 nucleotides read TGTGCCAGCAGCCACCTTAAAGGGGCTTCCTACAATGAGCAGTTCCTC.

V is TRBV5-1 and J is TRBJ2-3; the D gene is possibly TRBD2 (7 bases). The ends were cut back, 1 base at V and 6 bases at J, with 18 bases in the middle. CDR1 SGHRS and CDR2 YFSETQ come from the germline V gene. The CDR3 runs to 16 residues. CDR3 residues: CASSLMGGAISDTQYF. The CDR3 DNA reads TGCGCCAGCAGCTTGATGGGGGGGGCCATTTCGGATACGCAGTATTTT.

This clonotype came up many times. V and J are TRBV29-1 and TRBJ2-7, with D perhaps given as TRBD1 or TRBD2 (5 bases each). CDR1 and CDR2 (germline): SQVTM, ANQGSEA. CDR3 length: 12 residues. The V gene lost 1 base and the J gene lost 2 bases, with 6 bases spanning the gap. CDR3 sequence reads: CSVEGGAYEQYF. In DNA form, the CDR3 reads TGCAGCGTTGAAGGAGGGGCCTACGAGCAGTACTTC.

This clonotype was picked up a small number of times. V usage is TRBV5-1 and J usage is TRBJ2-7, with TRBD2 matching 8 bases. The CDR3 totals 14 residues. J was trimmed by 5 bases and V by 0 bases; bases with no gene match: 4. The germline V gene encodes CDR1 SGHRS and CDR2 YFSETQ. The CDR3 bases are TGCGCCAGCAGCTTGGAAGGGACTAGAGACGAGCAGTACTTC. The encoded protein is CASSLEGTRDEQYF. The entire variable domain, with the rest obtained from reference TRBV5-1 and TRBJ2-7, is as follows: KAGVTQTPRYLIKTRGQQVTLSCSPISGHRSVSWYQQTPGQGLQFLFEYFSETQRNKGNFPGRFSGRQFSNSRSEMNVSTLELGDSALYLCASSLEGTRDEQYFGPGTRLTVT.

This clonotype was seen a handful of times. V usage is TRBV7-4 and J usage is TRBJ1-5, with D possibly matching TRBD1 (5 bases). Trimming stripped 4 bases from V and 2 bases from J, with 18 bases between. CDR3 length equals 17 residues. Germline V gene sequence: CDR1 SGHVT, CDR2 SQSDAQ. The DNA for the CDR3 is TGTGCCAGCAGCTCCGCCGGGAGGAGGGGTTGCAATCAGCCCCAGCATTTT. Its translation: CASSSAGRRGCNQPQHF.

This chain uses TRBV12-3 or TRBV12-4 with TRBJ2-1, with a tentative D call TRBD1 (5 bases). V was shortened by 2 bases and J by 5 bases, with 10 bases between the two germline ends. The CDR3 sequence is 14 residues long. The CDR3 protein is CASSLPQGNNEQFF. In DNA, the CDR3 is TGTGCCAGCAGTTTACCTCAGGGAAACAATGAGCAGTTCTTC.

Many counts were recorded for this clonotype. The chain joins TRBV7-2 to TRBJ1-4; D gene ambiguous. CDR1 and CDR2 (germline): SGHTA, FQGNSA. Trimming took off 5 bases at V and 4 bases at J, with 8 bases between the two ends. The CDR3 length is 13 residues. The CDR3 loop reads CASSRSSNEKLFF. Here the CDR3 DNA reads TGTGCCAGCAGCCGGAGCAGTAATGAAAAACTGTTTTTT. The complete variable domain, with remaining parts taken from reference TRBV7-2 and TRBJ1-4, reads GAGVSQSPSNKVTEKGKDVELRCDPISGHTALYWYRQSLGQGLEFLIYFQGNSAPDKSGLPSDRFSAERTGGSVSTLTIQRTQQEDSAVYLCASSRSSNEKLFFGSGTQLSVL.

CDR3 DNA: TGCAGCGCCCCAGGTGCCCGGGGGTATGGCTACACCTTC. This gives the protein CSAPGARGYGYTF. J is TRBJ1-2 and V is TRBV29-1; possibly TRBD1 for D (5 bases). Germline CDR1 is SQVTM and CDR2 is ANQGSEA. The CDR3 consists of 13 residues. Trimming removed 7 bases at V and 5 bases at J, with 17 bases between.

J is TRBJ1-1 and V is TRBV20-1; unclear D gene. The ends were cut back, 0 bases at V and 5 bases at J, with 7 bases in the middle. Germline CDR1 and CDR2: DFQATT and SNEGSKA (reference sequence). This CDR3 comprises 12 residues. Here the CDR3 DNA reads TGCAGTGCTAGAGAAGTTTTAACTGAAGCTTTCTTT. Its protein product is CSAREVLTEAFF.

The CDR3 spells CASSYPGALIEAFF. The CDR3 coding sequence is TGTGCCAGCTCCTACCCGGGGGCGCTTATTGAAGCTTTCTTT. The chain uses TRBV28 and TRBJ1-1; TRBD1 might be the D (6 bases). The CDR3 loop spans 14 amino acids. The V end lost 8 bases, the J end lost 7 bases, and 20 bases lay between the germline ends. Germline V gives CDR1 MDHEN, CDR2 SYDVKM.

This clonotype has a handful of counts. The J gene is TRBJ1-2, the V gene TRBV6-6; D might be TRBD1 (5 bases). V lost 0 bases to trimming and J lost 1 base, with 12 bases between them. The germline gives CDR1 MNHNY, CDR2 SVGAGI (reference sequence). This CDR3 is 16 amino acids long. The CDR3 spells CASSYSRGLGNYGYTF. DNA for the CDR3: TGTGCCAGCAGTTACTCGCGGGGCCTTGGTAACTATGGCTACACCTTC.

The rearrangement joins TRBV6-1 to TRBJ1-2; D gene unclear. The ends were cut back, 3 bases at V and 8 bases at J, with 19 bases in the middle. The CDR3 is 15 residues long. Germline lookup yields CDR1 MNHNS and CDR2 SASEGT. The CDR3 nucleotides are TGTGCCAGCAGTGATCTCTACCCTTCTATTAGGGGCTACACCTTC. Translated: CASSDLYPSIRGYTF.

This chain joins TRBV5-1 and TRBJ1-2; 8 nucleotides line up with TRBD1. Looked up from germline, CDR1 is SGHRS and CDR2 is YFSETQ. V lost 4 bases to trimming and J lost 8 bases; unmatched junction nucleotides: 7. The CDR3 is made up of 13 amino acids. This chain's CDR3 is CASSPATGEGYTF. Written as DNA, the CDR3 is TGCGCCAGCAGCCCCGCGACAGGGGAGGGCTACACCTTC.

J is TRBJ2-7 and V is TRBV6-6; D perhaps matches TRBD2 (5 bases). V lost 9 bases to trimming and J lost 2 bases, with 14 bases between them. CDR3 length equals 13 residues. Germline CDR1 MNHNY, CDR2 SVGAGI (reference sequence). CDR3 residues: CASGIGGPYEQYF. The CDR3 nucleotides are TGTGCCAGTGGGATAGGAGGTCCCTACGAGCAGTACTTC.

This clonotype showed up just a few times. The chain recombines TRBV2 with TRBJ1-1; the D is unclear. The CDR3 runs 15 residues. V was clipped by 3 bases and J by 11 bases, with 22 bases between them. CDR1 and CDR2 from the germline V gene are SNHLY and FYNNEI. The CDR3 region has the DNA TGTGCCAGCAGTGATCTTCGGTCCGATCGACGCGGGGCTTTCTTT. Translated, it gives CASSDLRSDRRGAFF.

This clonotype has only a few counts. This rearrangement joins TRBV20-1 to TRBJ2-3, with D unresolved. CDR1 and CDR2 (germline): DFQATT, SNEGSKA (reference sequence). CDR3 length equals 16 residues. With 0 bases removed from V and 6 bases from J, the gap between germline ends came to 19 bases. The CDR3 DNA reads as TGCAGTGCTAGAGACGTCCTGGATCGCCTCGGGGATACGCAGTATTTT. Translating gives CSARDVLDRLGDTQYF.

This rearrangement joins TRBV30 to TRBJ2-7, with D tentatively TRBD2 (6 bases). This CDR3 contains 11 residues. Per germline, CDR1 GTSNPN and CDR2 SVGIG (reference sequence). Trimming pared 7 bases from V and 0 bases from J, leaving 7 bases between. The CDR3 here is CAFGSSYEQYF. CDR3 nucleotides: TGTGCCTTCGGGAGCTCCTACGAGCAGTACTTC.

The chain recombines TRBV4-1 with TRBJ2-7; weak D call: TRBD1 (5 bases). V gave up 0 bases and J gave up 5 bases, with 17 bases separating them. The CDR3 is 16 amino acids. Germline CDR1 is MGHRA and CDR2 is YSYEKL. The CDR3 bases are TGCGCCAGCAGCCAAGAATATCGACAAAGGGGCAACGAGCAGTACTTC. The encoded protein is CASSQEYRQRGNEQYF.

J is TRBJ2-1 and V is TRBV4-1; unclear D gene. CDR1 is MGHRA, CDR2 YSYEKL, per germline. V lost 1 base and J 8 bases, leaving 12 bases between the germline ends. This CDR3 has 14 amino acids. The CDR3 reads CASSQVGLHDEQFF. The CDR3 DNA reads as TGCGCCAGCAGCCAAGTTGGTCTTCACGATGAGCAGTTCTTC.

V usage is TRBV20-1 and J usage is TRBJ1-4, with TRBD1 identical over 7 bases. This CDR3 region has 16 residues. The V gene's germline CDR1 is DFQATT and CDR2 SNEGSKA (reference sequence). Unmatched junction bases numbered 6, after V lost 1 base and J lost 1 base. The CDR3 nucleotides are TGCAGTGCTAGAGCGGGCAGGGGGTTAACTAATGAAAAACTGTTTTTT. This encodes CSARAGRGLTNEKLFF.